Presented here are 22 T cell receptor beta chains from one specimen sequenced in a study of T-cell reconstitution after alpha-beta-depleted transplantation in children. Unique molecular identifiers were incorporated into the prepared TCRbeta library. TCRdb reprocessed the PCR reads with MiXCR, giving one entry per CDR3 protein. Among 180,000 or so distinct CDR3 sequences listed, about 6% were seen once. The sequencing used PBMCs, collected before TCRalphabeta/CD19-depleted stem cell transplant. The receptors were gathered from a girl in the first two years of life with combined immunodeficiency, due to receive a stem cell transplant.

This clonotype was found many times. V gene TRBV20-1 combines with J gene TRBJ1-2; 7 bases are a match to TRBD1. J gave up 8 bases and V 1 base, and 10 bases lay outside the gene matches. This CDR3 is 14 amino acids long. CDR1 and CDR2 (germline): DFQATT, SNEGSKA (reference sequence). The CDR3 is CSARVRQGPLGYTF. CDR3 bases: TGCAGTGCTAGAGTTCGACAGGGCCCTCTCGGCTACACCTTC.

This clonotype has ten or more counts. The rearrangement uses TRBV18 and TRBJ2-1; possible D gene TRBD2, 6 bases. Per the germline V gene, CDR1 is KGHSH and CDR2 is LQKENI. Trimming stripped 4 bases from V and 6 bases from J, with 22 bases between. The CDR3 spans 17 residues. CDR3 residues: CASSLTGGWAGPNEQFF. CDR3 nucleotide sequence: TGTGCCAGCTCACTCACTGGGGGTTGGGCGGGACCCAATGAGCAGTTCTTC.

This clonotype was recorded at least ten times. This chain's CDR3 is CASSMGQTSYEQYF. CDR3 bases: TGTGCCAGTAGTATGGGACAGACCAGCTACGAGCAGTACTTC. This chain joins TRBV19 and TRBJ2-7, with 7 bases identical to TRBD1. CDR1 and CDR2 from the germline V gene are LNHDA and SQIVND (reference sequence). This CDR3 has 14 amino acids. Trimming removed 3 bases from V and 3 bases from J; junction bases left unmatched: 5.

Many counts were recorded for this clonotype. V gene TRBV10-3 combines with J gene TRBJ2-7, with TRBD1 identical over 8 bases. The junction had 9 bases not matched to a gene; V was cut back by 8 bases and J by 0 bases. CDR1 is ENHRY, CDR2 SYGVKD, per germline. This CDR3 has 15 residues. CDR3 loop: CAISGQGRSSYEQYF. As DNA, the CDR3 is TGTGCCATCTCCGGACAGGGTCGAAGCTCCTACGAGCAGTACTTC.

This clonotype was found many times. The chain recombines TRBV29-1 with TRBJ2-3, with a tentative D call TRBD2 (5 bases). The V end was cut by 0 bases, the J end by 4 bases, with 8 bases between. The CDR3 loop spans 13 amino acids. Germline loops: CDR1 SQVTM, CDR2 ANQGSEA. This CDR3 is CSVEDRGADTQYF. The CDR3 DNA sequence: TGCAGCGTTGAAGATCGGGGAGCAGATACGCAGTATTTT.

The V gene is TRBV20-1, the J gene TRBJ2-6; no firm D call. The germline gives CDR1 DFQATT, CDR2 SNEGSKA (reference sequence). Trimming left V 5 bases short and J 0 bases short, with 14 bases between. The CDR3 is made up of 16 amino acids. As DNA, the CDR3 is TGCAGTGCTGGCCACAGCTCCCTCTCTGGGGCCAACGTCCTGACTTTC. Its translation is CSAGHSSLSGANVLTF.

This clonotype was seen ten or more times. This chain uses TRBV5-1 with TRBJ1-6, with D uncertain. Germline CDR1 reads SGHRS; CDR2 reads YFSETQ. The CDR3 is 14 amino acids. V lost 6 bases and J 7 bases, leaving 14 bases between the germline ends. The CDR3 bases are TGCGCCAGCAACCCTCGAGGAGAAAATTCACCCCTCCACTTT. This translates into CASNPRGENSPLHF. The variable domain in full, with the rest retrieved from reference TRBV5-1 and TRBJ1-6, is KAGVTQTPRYLIKTRGQQVTLSCSPISGHRSVSWYQQTPGQGLQFLFEYFSETQRNKGNFPGRFSGRQFSNSRSEMNVSTLELGDSALYLCASNPRGENSPLHFGNGTRLTVT.

This clonotype was counted ten times or more. This chain joins TRBV7-2 and TRBJ2-7, with D possibly matching TRBD1 (5 bases). This CDR3 region has 12 residues. Germline V CDR1 and CDR2: SGHTA, FQGNSA. Trimming shortened V by 6 bases and J by 3 bases, and 9 bases separated the two germline ends. The CDR3 here is CASSRQLYEQYF. CDR3 coding DNA: TGTGCCAGCAGTCGACAGCTCTACGAGCAGTACTTC.

This clonotype was seen more than once but under ten times. This chain links TRBV7-2 with TRBJ2-7; D is tentatively TRBD1 or TRBD2 (5 bases each). Trimming cost V 6 bases and J 5 bases, with 14 bases left between them. The CDR3 is 13 amino acids. CDR1 and CDR2 from the germline V gene are SGHTA and FQGNSA. The CDR3 spells CASRTGADHEQYF. The CDR3, as DNA: TGTGCCAGCAGGACCGGGGCGGACCACGAGCAGTACTTC.

The V call is TRBV3-1, the J call TRBJ2-7; TRBD2 matches 7 bases. Germline lookup yields CDR1 LGHDT and CDR2 YNNKEL (reference sequence). The CDR3 covers 16 residues. V was pared by 0 bases and J by 3 bases, with 8 bases of the junction left unmatched. The CDR3 coding sequence is TGTGCCAGCAGCCAAGAGGGTGCTAGCGGCCTCTACGAGCAGTACTTC. This codes for CASSQEGASGLYEQYF.

This clonotype was seen repeatedly, ten times or more. The V call is TRBV20-1, the J call TRBJ2-7, with D uncertain. This CDR3 spans 14 amino acids. Germline V gene lookup returns CDR1 DFQATT and CDR2 SNEGSKA (reference sequence). The V end was cut by 3 bases, the J end by 0 bases, with 12 bases between. The chain's CDR3 is CSASDIGYSYEQYF. CDR3 in DNA: TGCAGTGCTAGTGATATCGGCTACTCCTACGAGCAGTACTTC.

At least ten counts were recorded for this clonotype. The J gene is TRBJ2-5, the V gene TRBV12-3 or TRBV12-4; TRBD2 matches at 8 bases. There are 14 residues in the CDR3. The V segment lost 2 bases and the J segment 3 bases; nucleotides outside the gene matches: 2. The chain's CDR3 is CASSLSGGEETQYF. Here the CDR3 DNA reads TGTGCCAGCAGTTTATCGGGAGGGGAAGAGACCCAGTACTTC.

There are many counts of this clonotype. V usage is TRBV20-1 and J usage is TRBJ2-1; 8 positions agree with TRBD2. Germline CDR1 reads DFQATT; CDR2 reads SNEGSKA (reference sequence). J lost 4 bases, V lost 0 bases, and 8 bases had no gene match. The CDR3 spans 16 residues. The DNA for the CDR3 is TGCAGTGCTAGAGATCCGAGAGGACTAGCTTACAATGAGCAGTTCTTC. Protein: CSARDPRGLAYNEQFF.

This clonotype was found many times. The V call is TRBV12-3 or TRBV12-4, the J call TRBJ2-1; D not certain. Trimming took off 5 bases at V and 3 bases at J, with 5 bases between the two ends. The length of the CDR3 is 12 residues. The CDR3 coding sequence is TGTGCCAGCAGTCCACTCTACAATGAGCAGTTCTTC. Translation: CASSPLYNEQFF.

This clonotype was seen many times. The V and J genes are TRBV6-2 or TRBV6-3 and TRBJ2-1, with D hard to call. Germline CDR1 reads MNHEY; CDR2 reads SVGEGT. The CDR3 sequence is 13 residues long. V was shortened by 6 bases and J by 3 bases, with 9 bases between the two germline ends. CDR3 nucleotide sequence: TGTGCCAGCAGCCGGTGGCGCTACAATGAGCAGTTCTTC. Translation gives CASSRWRYNEQFF.

The table lists this clonotype with many counts. The chain couples TRBV12-3 or TRBV12-4 to TRBJ1-3; D call uncertain. The CDR3 runs 11 residues. Trimming took off 7 bases at V and 4 bases at J, with 5 bases between the two ends. This chain's CDR3 is CASNGGNTIYF. The CDR3 nucleotides are TGTGCCAGCAACGGAGGAAACACCATATATTTT.

There are many counts of this clonotype. The chain joins TRBV21-1 to TRBJ2-2; the table's D gene call, TRBD2, was not cross checked with the DNA. TRBV21-1 is a known pseudogene. The CDR3 spans 17 residues. Written as DNA, the CDR3 is TGTGCCAGCAGCAAAGCCGAAGGGCATATAGGCTCCGGGGAGCTGTTTTTT. Amino acids: CASSKAEGHIGSGELFF.

This clonotype has ten or more counts. The chain combines TRBV7-9 with TRBJ2-5, with a possible D match to TRBD1 (5 bases). Trimming stripped 1 base from V and 1 base from J, with 13 bases between. There are 16 residues in the CDR3. Germline CDR1 and CDR2: SEHNR and FQNEAQ (reference sequence). The CDR3 protein is CASSLGGGAVQETQYF. The CDR3 DNA sequence: TGTGCCAGCAGCTTAGGAGGTGGGGCAGTCCAAGAGACCCAGTACTTC.

The table lists this clonotype with many counts. V gene TRBV6-2 or TRBV6-3 combines with J gene TRBJ2-7, with 8 bases fitting TRBD1. CDR3 length: 13 amino acids. Germline V gene sequence: CDR1 MNHEY, CDR2 SVGEGT. V shed 6 bases and J 0 bases; nucleotides not matched to a gene: 1. In DNA form, the CDR3 reads TGTGCCAGCAGAGGACAGGGCTCCTACGAGCAGTACTTC. Amino acids: CASRGQGSYEQYF.

V is TRBV7-9 and J is TRBJ2-2, with D perhaps being TRBD1 or TRBD2 (5 bases each). Trimming stripped 3 bases from V and 4 bases from J, with 12 bases between. The CDR3 spans 15 residues. Germline lookup yields CDR1 SEHNR and CDR2 FQNEAQ (reference sequence). CDR3 amino acids: CASSLMNGATGELFF. The CDR3, as DNA: TGTGCCAGCAGCTTGATGAACGGGGCCACCGGGGAGCTGTTTTTT.

Many counts were recorded for this clonotype. V is TRBV7-9 and J is TRBJ1-1; D is possibly TRBD1 (6 bases). The CDR3 has 16 residues. Germline CDR1 and CDR2: SEHNR and FQNEAQ (reference sequence). With 7 bases removed from V and 3 bases from J, the gap between germline ends came to 21 bases. The CDR3 loop reads CASIEIQGSGDTEAFF. CDR3 DNA: TGTGCCAGCATCGAAATACAGGGATCGGGGGACACTGAAGCTTTCTTT.

This clonotype was counted ten times or more. The gene calls are TRBV9 and TRBJ2-7; 12 bases match TRBD2. Per germline, CDR1 SGDLS and CDR2 YYNGEE. This CDR3 is built from 15 residues. Trimming took 4 bases from V and 1 from J; bases not matched to a gene: 3. The CDR3 loop is CASSPSGRGSYEQYF. The CDR3 DNA is TGTGCCAGCAGCCCTAGCGGGAGGGGGTCCTACGAGCAGTACTTC.